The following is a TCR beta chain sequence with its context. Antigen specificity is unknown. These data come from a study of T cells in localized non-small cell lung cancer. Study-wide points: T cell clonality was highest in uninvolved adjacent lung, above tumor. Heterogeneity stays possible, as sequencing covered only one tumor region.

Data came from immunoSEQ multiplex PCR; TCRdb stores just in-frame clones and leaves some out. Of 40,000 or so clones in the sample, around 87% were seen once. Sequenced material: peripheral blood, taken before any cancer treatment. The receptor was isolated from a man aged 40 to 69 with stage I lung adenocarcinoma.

This CDR3 is CASSPGHVFDYTF. Written as DNA, the CDR3 is TGTGCCAGCAGCCCTGGACACGTATTTGACTACACCTTC. This chain joins TRBV11-2 and TRBJ1-2; possibly TRBD1 for D (5 bases). The V gene's germline CDR1 is SGHAT and CDR2 FQNNGV. The V gene lost 5 bases and the J gene lost 10 bases, with 17 bases spanning the gap. The CDR3 loop spans 13 amino acids.